Listed below are T cell receptor beta chains from one sample, sequenced in a study of T cell repertoires in cytomegalovirus infection. TCRdb ran MiXCR on the reads and lists one entry per CDR3 protein. This table holds roughly 170,000 distinct CDR3 sequences, about 20% found once. Their recognized antigens are unknown. The specimen comprised CD8+ T cells from cultured PBMCs, sampled from culture after CMV antigen stimulation. These TCRs come from a human donor in good health (CMV status not recorded). Some clones in this sample may be carry-over from other donors' samples. The CDR3 runs from the conserved cysteine through the conserved F or W. Fields, in order: J gene, V gene, D gene, clone size, CDR3 DNA, CDR3 protein. A D gene is named only where the DNA matches it firmly. A clone size is listed for some rows: how often the clone was seen (once, few, many), or a class if it is expanded.

TRBJ2-2	TRBV12-3/TRBV12-4	TRBD2	once	TGTGCCAGCACTCCGCTAGCGGCCGGGGAGCTGTTTTTT	CASTPLAAGELFF
TRBJ1-1	TRBV7-3	NA	NA	TGTGCCAGCAGCTCCTGGGGGAACACTGAAGCTTTCTTT	CASSSWGNTEAFF
TRBJ2-7	TRBV7-9	TRBD1	NA	TGTGCCAGCAGCTTACCCGACAGGGGGGCTGTCGAGCAGTACTTC	CASSLPDRGAVEQYF
TRBJ2-4	TRBV7-8	TRBD1	NA	TGTGCCAGCAGCTTAGCGGGACAGCGAGCCAAAAACATTCAGTACTTC	CASSLAGQRAKNIQYF
TRBJ1-1	TRBV7-8	NA	NA	TGTGCCAGCAGCCCTCGGGACTGGAACACTGAAGCTTTCTTT	CASSPRDWNTEAFF
TRBJ2-3	TRBV9	NA	NA	TGTGCCAGTGGTAAACAGGGGGGGACCACAGATACGCAGTATTTT	CASGKQGGTTDTQYF
TRBJ2-2	TRBV7-6	NA	many	TGTGCCAGCAGCGTCACTAACACCGGGGAGCTGTTTTTT	CASSVTNTGELFF
TRBJ2-7	TRBV28	TRBD2	few	TGTGCCAGCAGCGGATCCGGGCTAGCGGGGATCGAGCAGTACTTC	CASSGSGLAGIEQYF
TRBJ1-5	TRBV2	TRBD1	few	TGTGCCAGCGGTGGAAGAGACAACAGGGGGCTCCGACAGTCCCAGCATTTT	CASGGRDNRGLRQSQHF
TRBJ2-1	TRBV7-8	TRBD2	NA	TGTGCCAGCAGCTTAGCGCATAGCGGGGGCTCCTACAATGAGCAGTTCTTC	CASSLAHSGGSYNEQFF
TRBJ2-2	TRBV6-2/TRBV6-3	NA	NA	TGTGCCAGCAGTTACGTAGTCATCGGGACCGGGGAGCTGTTTTTT	CASSYVVIGTGELFF
TRBJ1-5	TRBV7-2	NA	few	TGTGCCAGCAGCTTAACCCCGGGACCCGAAAGTCCCCAGCATTTT	CASSLTPGPESPQHF
TRBJ2-5	TRBV6-6	TRBD2	NA	TGTGCCAGCAGTTACCCGGCTAGCGGGGCCCCCCTGTGGACCCAGTACTTC	CASSYPASGAPLWTQYF
TRBJ2-1	TRBV2	NA	few	TGTGCCAGCAGTGGGGCGCCTAGGTACAATGAGCAGTTCTTC	CASSGAPRYNEQFF
TRBJ2-5	TRBV6-1	NA	NA	TGTGCCCTTGGTAGGACCCAAGAGACCCAGTACTTC	CALGRTQETQYF
TRBJ2-5	TRBV7-2	NA	NA	TGTGCCAGCAGCCCCTATGGAGGCCATCAAGAGACCCAGTACTTC	CASSPYGGHQETQYF
TRBJ1-1	TRBV7-9	NA	NA	TGTGCCAGCAGCCAGGCTCGCACTGAAGCTTTCTTT	CASSQARTEAFF
TRBJ2-3	TRBV7-2	NA	few	TGTGCCAGCAGGCATGTCCCAGGGGTTCGTTCCACAGATACGCAGTATTTT	CASRHVPGVRSTDTQYF
TRBJ2-5	TRBV28	NA	NA	TGTGCCAGCAGACCGCGGACAGAGACCCAAGAGACCCAGTACTTC	CASRPRTETQETQYF
TRBJ2-1	TRBV7-6	NA	NA	TGTGCCAGCAGCCTAGGGGCAGGGGCACGAGGAAATGAGCAGTTCTTC	CASSLGAGARGNEQFF
TRBJ1-1	TRBV7-9	NA	many	TGTGCCAGCAGCCCACAGGGTAACACTGAAGCTTTCTTT	CASSPQGNTEAFF
TRBJ1-1	TRBV7-9	TRBD1	NA	TGTGCCAGCAGCTCGACTTTACACCGGACAGGGGACACTGAAGCTTTCTTT	CASSSTLHRTGDTEAFF
TRBJ2-7	TRBV7-8	NA	NA	TGTGCCAGCAGCTTAGGTGGGGCCCTGGACGAGCAGTACTTC	CASSLGGALDEQYF
TRBJ1-1	TRBV10-1	NA	NA	TGCGCCAGCAGTAAAGACAGGTATGACTCTGAAGCTTTCTTT	CASSKDRYDSEAFF
TRBJ2-2	TRBV4-3	TRBD1	few	TGCGCCAGCAGCCCTGGGACAGGGTCTAACACCGGGGAGCTGTTTTTT	CASSPGTGSNTGELFF
TRBJ1-1	TRBV19	NA	NA	TGTGCCAGTAGTATAGCCCAGAACACTGAAGCTTTCTTT	CASSIAQNTEAFF
TRBJ1-2	TRBV7-9	TRBD1	NA	TGTGCCAGCAGCTCCGCGGACAGGGGGGGCTACACCTTC	CASSSADRGGYTF
TRBJ2-1	TRBV7-2	TRBD2	few	TGTGCCAGCAGTTTAGTAGCGGGGGGCTACAATGAGCAGTTCTTC	CASSLVAGGYNEQFF
TRBJ1-4	TRBV2	TRBD1	NA	TGTGCCAGAGGGACAGGGGAAACTAATGAAAAACTGTTTTTT	CARGTGETNEKLFF
TRBJ1-6	TRBV20-1	NA	NA	TGCAGTGCTAGAGATCGGGATGACAGCTCCTATAATTCACCCCTCCACTTT	CSARDRDDSSYNSPLHF
TRBJ1-5	TRBV6-2/TRBV6-3	NA	NA	TGTGCCAGCAGTCGTATTATTCGGACGGTGGTCGGCCTAAGCAATCAGCCCCAGCATTTT	CASSRIIRTVVGLSNQPQHF
TRBJ2-1	TRBV7-9	TRBD2	NA	TGTGCCAGCAGCTTACCATCGACTAGCAGCAATGAGCAGTTCTTC	CASSLPSTSSNEQFF
TRBJ2-7	TRBV27	TRBD1	few	TGTGCCAGCAGCAGTGACAGGGTCGAGCAGTACTTC	CASSSDRVEQYF
TRBJ1-6	TRBV6-6	TRBD1	few	TGTGCCAGCAGTCCTCTTCGGACAGGGTGGAATTCACCCCTCCACTTT	CASSPLRTGWNSPLHF
TRBJ1-6	TRBV4-1	TRBD1	NA	TGCGCCAGCAGCCCGGGACAGGGCTATAATTCACCCCTCCACTTT	CASSPGQGYNSPLHF
TRBJ2-7	TRBV29-1	TRBD1	few	TGCAGCGTAGTCCGAAAGGACAGGGGCTACGAGCAGTACTTC	CSVVRKDRGYEQYF
TRBJ1-2	TRBV10-2	TRBD1	few	TGCGCCAGCAGTGAGTCTAGGGGGCTAGGCTACACCTTC	CASSESRGLGYTF
TRBJ2-3	TRBV4-1	NA	few	TGCGCCAGCAGCCAAGATCTAGGGAACACAGATACGCAGTATTTT	CASSQDLGNTDTQYF
TRBJ1-1	TRBV16	TRBD1	few	TGTGCCAGCAGCCAACTAGGGACAGGGAACACTGAAGCTTTCTTT	CASSQLGTGNTEAFF
TRBJ2-1	TRBV4-3	NA	few	TGCGCCAGCAGCCAAGATGTAGGAGGGGGATACAATGAGCAGTTCTTC	CASSQDVGGGYNEQFF
TRBJ2-7	TRBV5-5	NA	few	TGTACCAGCAGCTTTGGGGATTACTACGAGCAGTACTTC	CTSSFGDYYEQYF
TRBJ2-7	TRBV12-3/TRBV12-4	NA	NA	TGTGCCAGCAGTTTAGCGTTCCACGAGCAGTACTTC	CASSLAFHEQYF
TRBJ1-3	TRBV7-2	TRBD1	few	TGTGCCAGCAGTTGGACAGGCTCTGGAAACACCATATATTTT	CASSWTGSGNTIYF
TRBJ2-1	TRBV7-9	NA	few	TGTGCCAGCAGCTCTCAGGGTTGGGTACACAATGAGCAGTTCTTC	CASSSQGWVHNEQFF
TRBJ1-5	TRBV7-9	NA	NA	TGTGCCAGCAGCCCTGGGACCCGGGACCTCGAGACCCAGCATTTT	CASSPGTRDLETQHF
TRBJ2-7	TRBV28	TRBD1	many	TGTGCCAGCAGCCTGGCAGGGGGCAGGATCTACGAGCAGTACTTC	CASSLAGGRIYEQYF
TRBJ2-7	TRBV4-1	NA	NA	TGCGCCAGCAGCCAAGTACGAGGGATTGGGATTTACGAGCAGTACTTC	CASSQVRGIGIYEQYF
TRBJ2-5	TRBV7-9	NA	few	TGTGCCAGCAGCTTCACCGGGGCCGGGGAGACCCAGTACTTC	CASSFTGAGETQYF
TRBJ1-5	TRBV28	TRBD1	NA	TGTGCCAGCAGCACCGACAGGGGGCTCGGGCATCAGCCCCAGCATTTT	CASSTDRGLGHQPQHF
TRBJ2-1	TRBV5-5	NA	few	TGTGCCAGCAGCCACCGGGACTTCGATGAGCAGTTCTTC	CASSHRDFDEQFF